This TCR beta chain was sequenced during a study of T cell responses to AZD1222 COVID-19 vaccine. Germline V gene sequence: CDR1 LNHDA, CDR2 SQIVND (reference sequence). There are 14 residues in the CDR3. V trimming: 8 bases; J trimming: 7 bases; junction bases outside the gene matches: 5. Clones were read by immunoSEQ multiplex PCR, and TCRdb kept only the in-frame ones, dropping some. The sample contains 150,000 to 200,000 clones, 90% to 95% of which appear only once. The sequence derives from an adult who received the AZD1222 COVID-19 vaccine. The specimen comprised peripheral blood, sampled 28 days after the second AZD1222 dose. This chain links TRBV19 with TRBJ1-6, with 10 nucleotides matching TRBD1. Here the CDR3 DNA reads TGTGCCAGTCTGGACAGGGGGGCGAATTCACCCCTCCACTTT. This encodes CASLDRGANSPLHF.